This T cell receptor (beta chain) was sequenced in a study of CD8+ T cells in alopecia areata. Study overall: Oral tofacitinib, 5 to 10 mg twice daily, was given in an open-label trial.

This clone was detected once. The target antigen is unknown. TCR sequencing used cDNA made by reverse transcription of extracted RNA. Clones were sequenced by immunoSEQ multiplex PCR, and TCRdb holds only the in-frame ones, with some missing. The sample holds 95,000 to 110,000 clones, roughly 84% seen once. The study, taken as a whole, reports: Unlike in mice, where it was clearer, TCR sharing across patients was less clear, possibly HLA-related. Tofacitinib delivered significant drops in scalp clonality and in expanded CD8+ clones among the top 100.

Treatment of the sample: oral pan-JAK inhibitor, 5-10 mg twice daily. The V and J ends lost 8 bases and 4 bases respectively, with 12 bases between them. From germline, CDR1 is MNHNS and CDR2 SASEGT. The CDR3 totals 12 residues. The sequenced sample was CD8+ T cells sorted from blood, obtained at week 24, from a patient treated with tofacitinib. The TCR sequence derives from a human donor with alopecia areata. The rearrangement uses TRBV6-1 and TRBJ2-7; a possible D gene is TRBD2 (6 bases). This CDR3 is CASGAGIYEQYF. CDR3 coding DNA: TGTGCCAGCGGGGCGGGGATTTACGAGCAGTACTTC.